This TCR beta chain was obtained from a study of beta chain features in type 1 diabetes. Notes on the study in general: Shortening that was moderate but significant affected the TCRB CDR3s of Type 1 diabetes patients in all four CD4+ subsets.

On this clone itself: The antigen is undetermined.

The whole isolated RNA underwent reverse transcription, so sequencing captured expressed TCRB transcripts. Assay used: immunoSEQ multiplex PCR; TCRdb lists only in-frame clones, some missing. The sample has hundreds of thousands of clones, roughly 12% seen once. The germline CDR1 and CDR2 sequences are SGHVS and FQNEAQ. J gave up 7 bases and V 2 bases, and 9 bases lay outside the gene matches. The CDR3 has 16 amino acids. The chain links TRBV7-8 to TRBJ1-2; TRBD1 matches at 11 bases. Sequenced sample: naive CD4+ T cells from blood. This TCR was recovered from a woman aged 18-30 years with type 1 diabetes. CDR3 loop: CASSLSGQGATRGYTF. Here the CDR3 DNA reads TGTGCCAGCAGCTTAAGCGGACAGGGGGCGACGCGTGGCTACACCTTC.